This entry concerns a single T cell receptor (beta chain). The sample belongs to a study of blood T cell repertoires in COVID-19. Seattle researchers signed up patients amid active infection and tracked them longitudinally. Repertoires were generated with immunoSEQ multiplex PCR, while TCRdb's copy carries only in-frame clones and drops some. This table holds about 150,000 clones, roughly 84% found once. Material: peripheral blood. This receptor was identified in a man between 25 and 39 years old with COVID-19, enrolled during active disease.

The CDR3 loop reads CASSPPGDGNTIYF. CDR3 nucleotides: TGTGCCAGCAGCCCCCCAGGGGACGGAAACACCATATATTTT. This chain uses TRBV3-1 (or the pseudogene TRBV3-2) with TRBJ1-3; possibly TRBD1 for D (6 bases). The germline V gene encodes CDR1 LGHDT and CDR2 YNNKEL (reference sequence). Trimming cost V 4 bases and J 4 bases, with 11 bases left between them. The CDR3 is 14 residues long.